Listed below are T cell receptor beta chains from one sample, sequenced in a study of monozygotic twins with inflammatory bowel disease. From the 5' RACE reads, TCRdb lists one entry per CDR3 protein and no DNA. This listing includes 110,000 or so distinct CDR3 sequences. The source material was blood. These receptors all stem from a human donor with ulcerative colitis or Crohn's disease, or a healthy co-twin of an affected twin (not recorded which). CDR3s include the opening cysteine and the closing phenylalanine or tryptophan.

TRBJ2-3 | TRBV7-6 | CASSLGLRGGTTDTQYF
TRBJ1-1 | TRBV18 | CASSPPGGARDTEAFF
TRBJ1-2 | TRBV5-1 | CASSLTGDLNYGYTF
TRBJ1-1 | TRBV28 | CASSSLDRNTEAFF
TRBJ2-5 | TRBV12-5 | CASGLVPGQGRETQYF
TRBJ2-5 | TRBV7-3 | CASSAVDQETQYF
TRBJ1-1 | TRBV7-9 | CASSLESGENTEAFF
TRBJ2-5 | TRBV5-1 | CASSLGTSGDQETQYF
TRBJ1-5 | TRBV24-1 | CATSLGGLGNQPQHF
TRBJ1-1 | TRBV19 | CASSNLRGGPTEAFF
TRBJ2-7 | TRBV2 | CASSPGQGANKQYF
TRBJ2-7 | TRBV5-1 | CASGLGQGYEQYF
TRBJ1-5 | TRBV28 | CASSNGGSNQPQHF
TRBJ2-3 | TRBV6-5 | CASTPRLRQYFDTQYF
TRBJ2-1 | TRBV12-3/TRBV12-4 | CASSPEGLASFTLTYNEQFF
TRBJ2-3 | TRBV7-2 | CASRHYTDTQYF
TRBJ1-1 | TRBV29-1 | CSVLRDRFTFF
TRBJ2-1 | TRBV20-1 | CSAGGLAGGLSYNEQFF
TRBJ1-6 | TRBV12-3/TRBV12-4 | CASNSNSGRSPLHF
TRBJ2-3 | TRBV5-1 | CASSFGLSTDTQYF
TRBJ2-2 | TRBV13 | CASSFALAGRIGELFF
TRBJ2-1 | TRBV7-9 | CASTQVVGDSYNEQFF
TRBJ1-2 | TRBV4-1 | CASSQDRSDRGFGYTF
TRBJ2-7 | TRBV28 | CASSWTYLTSASSYEQYF
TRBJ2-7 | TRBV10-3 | CAISDSLKGYEQYF
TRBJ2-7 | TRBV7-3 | CASSLSSDPFYEQYF
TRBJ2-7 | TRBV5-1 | CASGAGQTYEQYF
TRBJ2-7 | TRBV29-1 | CSVDLSGARDEQYF
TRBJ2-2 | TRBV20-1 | CSARTGRKGIRTGELFF
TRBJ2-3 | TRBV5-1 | CASSLGYRGSVDTQYF
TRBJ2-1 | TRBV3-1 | CASSQVTYNEQFF
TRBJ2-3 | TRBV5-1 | CASSLDWREVFADTQYF
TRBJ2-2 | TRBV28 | CASSLRSPQQNTGELFF
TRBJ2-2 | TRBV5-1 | CASSRDRGPTGELFF
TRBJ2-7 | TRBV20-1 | CSAVDIEKSYEQYF
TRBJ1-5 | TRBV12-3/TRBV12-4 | CASRLGHFSNQPQHF
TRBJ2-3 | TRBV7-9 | CASNVQGEDTQYF